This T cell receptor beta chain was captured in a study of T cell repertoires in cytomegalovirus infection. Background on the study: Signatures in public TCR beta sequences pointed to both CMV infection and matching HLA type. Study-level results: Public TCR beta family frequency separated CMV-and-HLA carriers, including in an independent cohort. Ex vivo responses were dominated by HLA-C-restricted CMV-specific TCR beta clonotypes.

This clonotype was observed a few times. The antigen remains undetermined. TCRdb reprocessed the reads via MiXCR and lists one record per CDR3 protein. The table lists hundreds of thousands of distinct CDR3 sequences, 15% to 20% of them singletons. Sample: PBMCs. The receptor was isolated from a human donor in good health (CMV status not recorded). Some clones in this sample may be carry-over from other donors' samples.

Here the CDR3 DNA reads TGTGCCAGCAGCTTAGGCGGGGCGGGTATGAACACTGAAGCTTTCTTT. Translated: CASSLGGAGMNTEAFF. The J gene is TRBJ1-1, the V gene TRBV7-9; D perhaps matches TRBD1 (5 bases). The V end was cut by 1 base, the J end by 0 bases, with 12 bases between. Germline lookup yields CDR1 SEHNR and CDR2 FQNEAQ (reference sequence). CDR3 length: 16 residues.